These 17 T cell receptor beta chains originate from one sample sequenced in a study of T cell repertoires in cytomegalovirus infection (dated by TCRdb to about 2019). Sequencing instrument: Illumina HiSeq 1500. TCRdb reworked the public reads: Q25 trimming with fastp, MiXCR clone assembly, productive beta chains retained. All rows with the same CDR3 protein become a single entry with the most common DNA and genes. A total of around 750,000 distinct CDR3 sequences appear in this sample, 32% of them only once. Together, the top ten hold around 12% of the sample. The intended sense of this specimen's treatment or condition label: in vitro stimulation with specific CMV peptide epitopes to enrich CMV-specific T cells. These receptors lack a known antigen. Material: cultured CD8+ T cells from PBMCs, obtained from culture after CMV antigen stimulation. The receptors originated from a human donor in good health (CMV status not recorded). Some clones in this sample may be carry-over from other donors' samples.

The chain is built from TRBV12-3 or TRBV12-4 and TRBJ1-5; no firm D call. Trimming pared 1 base from V and 3 bases from J, leaving 13 bases between. This CDR3 is 16 amino acids long. CDR3 sequence (DNA): TGTGCCAGCAGTTTAGGTTCTACCAGTTTCAATCAGCCCCAGCATTTT. Protein sequence: CASSLGSTSFNQPQHF.

This clonotype has a handful of counts. This chain connects TRBV27 to TRBJ1-5; D gene ambiguous. Germline V CDR1 and CDR2: MNHEY, SMNVEV (reference sequence). Trimming took 5 bases from V and 7 from J, leaving 9 bases between them. The CDR3 is 12 amino acids. CDR3 DNA: TGTGCCAGCAGTCCCGTGGGGCAGCCCCAGCATTTT. It specifies CASSPVGQPQHF.

V is TRBV27 and J is TRBJ1-2; no clear D gene. Trimming pared 2 bases from V and 2 bases from J, leaving 15 bases between. Germline-derived CDR1 and CDR2 are MNHEY and SMNVEV (reference sequence). This CDR3 spans 16 amino acids. The CDR3 DNA reads TGTGCCAGCAGTTTAACGCCGCGGGTTTTAAACTATGGCTACACCTTC. This codes for CASSLTPRVLNYGYTF.

With respect to this clonotype: Possible read error: a much larger clone is one base away. This chain connects TRBV12-5 to TRBJ2-3; D perhaps matches TRBD1 (5 bases). The end of the DNA aligns better with TRBJ1-5, so the J call may be wrong. The CDR3 is made up of 18 amino acids. Germline assignment: CDR1 LGHNT and CDR2 FRNRAP. CDR3 loop: CASGFTPIPGGAGDTQHF. Here the CDR3 DNA reads TGTGCTAGTGGTTTCACCCCCATCCCCGGCGGGGCGGGAGATACGCAGCATTTT.

This clonotype was picked up a small number of times. The gene calls are TRBV6-1 and TRBJ1-1, with D perhaps TRBD1 (5 bases). The CDR3 spans 14 residues. Trimming removed 3 bases from V and 0 bases from J, with 8 bases in between. Germline CDR1 MNHNS, CDR2 SASEGT. As DNA, the CDR3 is TGTGCCAGCAGTGAGGACACCATGAACACTGAAGCTTTCTTT. Translating gives CASSEDTMNTEAFF.

This chain joins TRBV11-2 and TRBJ2-1; 11 bases are a match to TRBD2. CDR1 is SGHAT and CDR2 is FQNNGV in the germline V gene. The V segment lost 4 bases and the J segment 0 bases; nucleotides outside the gene matches: 17. CDR3 length equals 21 residues. CDR3 in DNA: TGTGCCAGCAGCTCGCCTACCTTTTTTAGCGGGGGGGGTAGCTCCTACAATGAGCAGTTCTTC. Protein product: CASSSPTFFSGGGSSYNEQFF.

This clonotype has at least ten counts. V usage is TRBV7-6 and J usage is TRBJ2-7; 10 nucleotides align to TRBD2. V gave up 2 bases and J gave up 5 bases; unmatched junction bases: 18. Germline V gives CDR1 SGHVS, CDR2 FNYEAQ. The CDR3 spans 19 residues. Here the CDR3 DNA reads TGTGCCAGCAGCTTATGGGGTAGCGGGGGGCATATTGAGGGCCACGAGCAGTACTTC. Amino acids: CASSLWGSGGHIEGHEQYF.

The chain has TRBV7-9 and TRBJ2-1, with D possibly TRBD2 on 7 matching bases. V was pared by 0 bases and J by 9 bases, with 18 bases between. Germline V lookup: CDR1 SEHNR, CDR2 FQNEAQ (reference sequence). This CDR3 is 16 amino acids long. CDR3 protein: CASSLALGGLGSEQFF. Written as DNA, the CDR3 is TGTGCCAGCAGCTTAGCGCTCGGGGGGCTAGGGAGTGAGCAGTTCTTC.

This clonotype was seen once. The genes are TRBV27 and TRBJ2-7; D perhaps matches TRBD2 (5 bases). The CDR3 is made up of 16 amino acids. The V end lost 6 bases, the J end lost 3 bases, and 21 bases lay between the germline ends. Germline CDR1 MNHEY, CDR2 SMNVEV (reference sequence). Written as DNA, the CDR3 is TGTGCCAGCAGCCTAGCAGGAGCCCGCAGCGACTACGAGCAGTACGTC. Translation gives CASSLAGARSDYEQYV.

V usage is TRBV27 and J usage is TRBJ2-3; TRBD2 matches 11 bases. The junction had 5 bases not matched to a gene; V was cut back by 2 bases and J by 4 bases. The germline gives CDR1 MNHEY, CDR2 SMNVEV (reference sequence). This CDR3 is 16 amino acids long. The chain's CDR3 is CASSLIAGGPPDTQYF. For the CDR3, the DNA is TGTGCCAGCAGTTTAATAGCGGGGGGGCCCCCAGATACGCAGTATTTT.

As concerns this clonotype: At one of its ends the junction is not consistent with the germline gene, which may arise from a read error. The gene calls are TRBV27 and TRBJ1-2; D possibly corresponds to TRBD1 (6 bases). In germline, CDR1 is MNHEY, CDR2 SMNVEV (reference sequence). This CDR3 comprises 14 residues. The CDR3 here is CVSSLSPGQYGYTF. DNA for the CDR3: TGTGTCAGCAGTTTATCGCCTGGACAGTATGGCTACACCTTC.

The rearrangement uses TRBV15 and TRBJ2-5; D tentatively fits TRBD1 or TRBD2 (6 bases each). CDR1 and CDR2 (germline): LNHNV, YYDKDF (reference sequence). Trimming took off 5 bases at V and 5 bases at J, with 15 bases between the two ends. This CDR3 region has 14 residues. The CDR3 nucleotides read TGTGCCACCAGCCTAAGAACGGGGGCTGAGACCCAGTACTTC. This codes for CATSLRTGAETQYF. Combining the CDR3 with reference TRBV15 and TRBJ2-5 gives the whole variable domain DAMVIQNPRYQVTQFGKPVTLSCSQTLNHNVMYWYQQKSSQAPKLLFHYYDKDFNNEADTPDNFQSRRPNTSFCFLDIRSPGLGDTAMYLCATSLRTGAETQYFGPGTRLLVL.

The CDR3 sequence is CSARDNDRPYEQYF. The CDR3 DNA sequence: TGCAGTGCTAGAGATAATGACAGACCCTACGAGCAGTACTTC. This rearrangement joins TRBV20-1 to TRBJ2-7; the D gene is possibly TRBD1 (5 bases). The ends were cut back, 0 bases at V and 2 bases at J, with 11 bases in the middle. CDR3 length: 14 amino acids. Germline values: CDR1 DFQATT, CDR2 SNEGSKA (reference sequence).

This clonotype was counted at least ten times. The chain carries TRBV7-2 and TRBJ2-5; TRBD2 matches at 11 bases. Trimming took 3 bases from V and 3 from J; bases not matched to a gene: 0. Germline V CDR1 and CDR2: SGHTA, FQGNSA. The CDR3 covers 14 residues. The CDR3 DNA is TGTGCCAGCAGCTTTAGCGGGGGGGAAGAGACCCAGTACTTC. It codes for CASSFSGGEETQYF.

A single count supports this clonotype. As DNA, the CDR3 is TGTGCCAGCAGTTTACCAGGGACAGGTCAGCCCCAGCATTTT. This gives the protein CASSLPGTGQPQHF. The V gene is TRBV12-3 or TRBV12-4, the J gene TRBJ1-5; TRBD1 matches 8 bases. CDR3 size: 14 residues. J was trimmed by 6 bases and V by 2 bases; bases with no gene match: 3.

The chain is built from TRBV6-1 and TRBJ1-2; D gene unclear. CDR3 length equals 13 residues. V lost 1 base, J lost 7 bases, and 10 bases lay in between. Germline lookup yields CDR1 MNHNS and CDR2 SASEGT. The chain's CDR3 is CASSEGSVGGYTF. The CDR3 nucleotides read TGTGCCAGCAGTGAAGGTTCGGTGGGTGGCTACACCTTC.

The table lists this clonotype with a few counts. V is TRBV7-3 and J is TRBJ2-5; no reliable D call. This CDR3 comprises 14 residues. The V and J ends lost 1 base and 4 bases respectively, with 10 bases between them. CDR1 is SGHTA, CDR2 FQGTGA, per germline. The CDR3 loop is CASSLSGEAETQYF. The CDR3 DNA reads TGTGCCAGCAGCTTAAGTGGCGAAGCAGAGACCCAGTACTTC.